This entry lists 28 T cell receptor beta chains sequenced from one sample in a study of blood T cell repertoires in COVID-19. Sequenced by immunoSEQ multiplex PCR; TCRdb stores in-frame clones only, minus some. The sample lists about 23,000 clones, around 84% seen once, with approximately 17% in the top ten. The sample was peripheral blood. Every receptor here comes from a woman of 80 years or more with acute or convalescent COVID-19.

This chain joins TRBV5-1 and TRBJ2-1; unclear D gene. There are 12 residues in the CDR3. CDR1 is SGHRS, CDR2 YFSETQ, per germline. V gave up 4 bases and J gave up 3 bases, with 5 bases separating them. The DNA for the CDR3 is TGCGCCAGCAGCCTCCGCTACAATGAGCAGTTCTTC. This codes for CASSLRYNEQFF.

This clone was seen a single time. The V and J genes are TRBV19 and TRBJ2-1, with TRBD2 matching 10 bases. V was pared by 5 bases and J by 8 bases, with 9 bases of the junction left unmatched. This CDR3 is 15 amino acids long. Germline V gene sequence: CDR1 LNHDA, CDR2 SQIVND (reference sequence). DNA of the CDR3: TGTGCCAGTAGTCGGGGAGCGGGGGGGCGAGATGAGCAGTTCTTC. Amino acid sequence: CASSRGAGGRDEQFF.

The sample holds one count of this clone. The chain carries TRBV7-9 and TRBJ1-2, with a possible D match to TRBD1 (6 bases). The CDR3 is 14 residues long. Deletions cut 1 base from V and 7 bases from J, with 13 bases between. Germline V gene data show CDR1 as SEHNR and CDR2 as FQNEAQ (reference sequence). CDR3 in DNA: TGTGCCAGCAGCTTAGAAGGCAGGGGATCTGGCTACACCTTC. Translation: CASSLEGRGSGYTF.

The V gene is TRBV2, the J gene TRBJ2-3; 7 bases map to TRBD1. The CDR3 loop spans 15 amino acids. V lost 3 bases to trimming and J lost 5 bases; unmatched junction nucleotides: 8. Per germline, CDR1 SNHLY and CDR2 FYNNEI. The CDR3 reads CASSEKTGTIDTQYF. The CDR3 region has the DNA TGTGCCAGCAGTGAGAAGACAGGGACAATAGATACGCAGTATTTT.

This chain joins TRBV5-1 and TRBJ2-5; D possibly corresponds to TRBD2 (5 bases). The CDR3 contains 16 residues. CDR1 is SGHRS, CDR2 YFSETQ, per germline. With 3 bases removed from V and 2 bases from J, the gap between germline ends came to 17 bases. The CDR3 loop reads CASSSFLGSEQETQYF. Here the CDR3 DNA reads TGCGCCAGCAGCTCTTTCTTAGGTAGCGAGCAAGAGACCCAGTACTTC.

The chain employs TRBV7-9 and TRBJ2-1; D is undetermined. This CDR3 is 12 amino acids long. Germline values: CDR1 SEHNR, CDR2 FQNEAQ (reference sequence). The V and J ends lost 2 bases and 5 bases respectively, with 4 bases between them. CDR3 DNA: TGTGCCAGCAGCTTAACAGACAATGAGCAGTTCTTC. Protein sequence: CASSLTDNEQFF.

The chain uses TRBV7-9 and TRBJ1-4, with a weak D call TRBD1 (6 bases). Trimming left V 5 bases short and J 4 bases short, with 11 bases between. Germline CDR1 and CDR2: SEHNR and FQNEAQ (reference sequence). The CDR3 contains 14 residues. The CDR3 DNA reads as TGTGCCAGCAGCATAGGACAGATTAATGAAAAACTGTTTTTT. This encodes CASSIGQINEKLFF.

V is TRBV7-8 and J is TRBJ1-1; D remains ambiguous. The ends were cut back, 3 bases at V and 8 bases at J, with 13 bases in the middle. Per the germline V gene, CDR1 is SGHVS and CDR2 is FQNEAQ. The CDR3 length is 13 residues. The CDR3 protein is CASSFSSTGEAFF. The CDR3 DNA reads as TGTGCCAGCAGCTTCTCCTCAACCGGGGAAGCTTTCTTT.

The genes are TRBV5-1 and TRBJ1-6; D is perhaps TRBD1 (5 bases). CDR3 size: 13 residues. The V gene's germline CDR1 is SGHRS and CDR2 YFSETQ. Trimming stripped 2 bases from V and 11 bases from J, with 11 bases between. The CDR3 DNA is TGCGCCAGCAGCTTACAGGATCAACCACCCCTCCACTTT. This gives the protein CASSLQDQPPLHF.

This chain uses TRBV6-2 or TRBV6-3 with TRBJ2-1; 7 nucleotides match TRBD1. The CDR3 is made up of 16 amino acids. Germline V CDR1 and CDR2: MNHEY, SVGEGT. V gave up 2 bases and J gave up 0 bases; unmatched junction bases: 4. In DNA form, the CDR3 reads TGTGCCAGCAGTTACCCGGGACAGAGCTCCTACAATGAGCAGTTCTTC. It yields the protein CASSYPGQSSYNEQFF.

This clone qualifies as medium-sized (0.01 to 0.1%). The gene calls are TRBV7-2 and TRBJ1-1; D ambiguous. CDR1 and CDR2 from the germline V gene are SGHTA and FQGNSA. This CDR3 region has 13 residues. V gave up 3 bases and J gave up 1 base, with 6 bases separating them. The CDR3, as DNA: TGTGCCAGCAGCTTGACAACGAACACTGAAGCTTTCTTT. Translating it yields CASSLTTNTEAFF.

V and J are TRBV4-3 and TRBJ2-1; 7 nucleotides match TRBD1. With 3 bases clipped from V and 0 bases from J, the junction kept 2 bases outside the gene matches. Germline V gives CDR1 LGHNA, CDR2 YSLEER. The CDR3 length is 15 residues. CDR3 sequence reads: CASSHAGGSYNEQFF. The CDR3 nucleotides are TGCGCCAGCAGCCACGCAGGGGGCTCCTACAATGAGCAGTTCTTC.

The rearrangement uses TRBV7-9 and TRBJ1-1, with D hard to call. The CDR3 has 16 amino acids. V was pared by 5 bases and J by 4 bases, with 20 bases between. Germline CDR1 reads SEHNR; CDR2 reads FQNEAQ (reference sequence). The CDR3 bases are TGTGCCAGCAGCCCCTCCAGTCGGCCATCGGGCACTGAAGCTTTCTTT. It yields the protein CASSPSSRPSGTEAFF.

The J gene is TRBJ1-1, the V gene TRBV19; D not resolved. V was trimmed by 3 bases and J by 1 base, leaving 12 bases between them. The CDR3 covers 15 residues. From germline, CDR1 is LNHDA and CDR2 SQIVND (reference sequence). The CDR3 nucleotides read TGTGCCAGTAGTATTGGGCTCCAACCGAACACTGAAGCTTTCTTT. Protein: CASSIGLQPNTEAFF.

This clone is a singleton in its sample. V is TRBV19 and J is TRBJ2-1; D is possibly TRBD2 (6 bases). V shed 5 bases and J shed 5 bases, with 10 bases lying between them. CDR3 size: 13 residues. Germline values: CDR1 LNHDA, CDR2 SQIVND (reference sequence). The CDR3 nucleotides are TGTGCCAGTAGTTGGCGGGGTAACAATGAGCAGTTCTTC. This codes for CASSWRGNNEQFF.

The chain employs TRBV10-3 and TRBJ1-3; no definite D call. Germline loops: CDR1 ENHRY, CDR2 SYGVKD. There are 17 residues in the CDR3. V was cut by 0 bases and J by 0 bases, with 12 bases left in between. The CDR3 DNA reads as TGTGCCATCAGTGAGTCAGGAGGTCCCAGCTCTGGAAACACCATATATTTT. It yields the protein CAISESGGPSSGNTIYF.

This clone occurred once. CDR3 sequence: CASSAAGGGLYGYTF. The CDR3 DNA follows: TGTGCCAGTAGTGCCGCGGGAGGGGGACTCTATGGCTACACCTTC. V gene TRBV19 combines with J gene TRBJ1-2, with TRBD1 as a possible D gene (6 bases). The CDR3 contains 15 residues. Germline-derived CDR1 and CDR2 are LNHDA and SQIVND (reference sequence). The ends were cut back, 5 bases at V and 4 bases at J, with 17 bases in the middle.

This rearrangement joins TRBV2 to TRBJ2-3, with 8 bases lining up with TRBD2. This CDR3 region has 18 residues. V gave up 2 bases and J gave up 1 base; unmatched junction bases: 11. Germline CDR1 reads SNHLY; CDR2 reads FYNNEI. The CDR3 is CASSEIGLRGDGTDTQYF. CDR3 nucleotides: TGTGCCAGCAGTGAAATCGGGTTGCGGGGGGATGGCACAGATACGCAGTATTTT.

V gene TRBV19 combines with J gene TRBJ1-2; a possible D gene is TRBD1 (6 bases). V was trimmed by 7 bases and J by 3 bases, leaving 15 bases between them. Germline V lookup: CDR1 LNHDA, CDR2 SQIVND (reference sequence). The CDR3 runs 14 residues. The CDR3 nucleotides are TGTGCCAGTACTTACCGGGGGGGCTACTATGGCTACACCTTC. This codes for CASTYRGGYYGYTF.

This clone was detected once. The V and J genes are TRBV19 and TRBJ1-5, with D possibly being TRBD1 (6 bases). The V end lost 7 bases, the J end lost 4 bases, and 14 bases lay between the germline ends. CDR1 is LNHDA and CDR2 is SQIVND in the germline V gene (reference sequence). The CDR3 has 14 amino acids. The CDR3 nucleotides read TGTGCCAGTAAGACCGGGGACACTAATCAGCCCCAGCATTTT. This sequence encodes CASKTGDTNQPQHF.

The chain links TRBV30 to TRBJ2-5; weak D call: TRBD1 (5 bases). V gave up 0 bases and J gave up 4 bases, with 9 bases separating them. CDR1 and CDR2 from the germline V gene are GTSNPN and SVGIG (reference sequence). CDR3 length equals 13 residues. CDR3 residues: CAWSVRGAETQYF. CDR3 DNA sequence: TGTGCCTGGAGTGTACGTGGGGCAGAGACCCAGTACTTC.

In DNA, the CDR3 is TGCGCCAGCAGCTCCGGGACAGGGTCCTACGAGCAGTACTTC. This codes for CASSSGTGSYEQYF. The chain recombines TRBV5-1 with TRBJ2-7, with 9 bases matching TRBD1. V gave up 3 bases and J gave up 1 base; unmatched junction bases: 2. The CDR3 has 14 amino acids. Per germline, CDR1 SGHRS and CDR2 YFSETQ.

The gene calls are TRBV6-1 and TRBJ1-4, with 11 bases identical to TRBD1. Losses at the gene ends were 5 bases for V and 8 bases for J; bases not matched to a gene: 4. This CDR3 has 14 amino acids. Germline CDR1 is MNHNS and CDR2 is SASEGT. The CDR3 loop is CASSPGQGGEKLFF. In DNA, the CDR3 is TGTGCCAGCAGTCCGGGACAGGGGGGAGAAAAACTGTTTTTT.

The chain's CDR3 is CASSQSISTGELFF. The CDR3 nucleotides are TGCGCCAGCAGTCAGTCGATTTCCACCGGGGAGCTGTTTTTT. V and J are TRBV5-1 and TRBJ2-2, with D unresolved. The CDR3 covers 14 residues. V shed 5 bases and J shed 4 bases, with 12 bases lying between them. The germline V gene encodes CDR1 SGHRS and CDR2 YFSETQ. Looking up the rest from reference TRBV5-1 and TRBJ2-2 gives the full variable domain: KAGVTQTPRYLIKTRGQQVTLSCSPISGHRSVSWYQQTPGQGLQFLFEYFSETQRNKGNFPGRFSGRQFSNSRSEMNVSTLELGDSALYLCASSQSISTGELFFGEGSRLTVL.

The chain uses TRBV11-2 and TRBJ1-3; D not resolved. Trimming pared 1 base from V and 3 bases from J, leaving 10 bases between. The CDR3 is made up of 15 amino acids. CDR1 and CDR2 from the germline V gene are SGHAT and FQNNGV. The CDR3 DNA sequence: TGTGCCAGCAGCTTAGGAGGCGCGTATGGAAACACCATATATTTT. Amino acids: CASSLGGAYGNTIYF.

The rearrangement joins TRBV19 to TRBJ2-5; 15 nucleotides align to TRBD2. With V trimmed by 5 bases and J by 2 bases, 9 bases remained unmatched. Germline CDR1 reads LNHDA; CDR2 reads SQIVND (reference sequence). CDR3 length: 18 residues. The CDR3 region is CASSVGLAGGFPQETQYF. CDR3 sequence (DNA): TGTGCCAGTAGTGTGGGACTAGCGGGGGGTTTCCCACAAGAGACCCAGTACTTC.

The rearrangement joins TRBV6-1 to TRBJ1-2, with D unclear. Trimming stripped 2 bases from V and 2 bases from J, with 27 bases between. This CDR3 region has 20 residues. Germline V gene data show CDR1 as MNHNS and CDR2 as SASEGT. CDR3 region: CASSERELRGRRTPNYGYTF. CDR3 in DNA: TGTGCCAGCAGTGAAAGGGAGCTCCGCGGCAGACGAACACCGAACTATGGCTACACCTTC.

By proportion, this clone is large. V and J are TRBV6-2 or TRBV6-3 and TRBJ2-5; 9 positions match TRBD1. The J segment lost 1 base and the V segment lost 5 bases, leaving 20 bases of the junction unmatched. Germline lookup yields CDR1 MNHEY and CDR2 SVGEGT. The CDR3 spans 20 residues. CDR3 in amino acids: CASSPGQGPVDRVSQETQYF. DNA of the CDR3: TGTGCCAGCAGTCCAGGACAGGGGCCCGTCGACCGGGTTAGCCAAGAGACCCAGTACTTC.